Sequencing of this T cell receptor (beta chain) was carried out in a study of CXCR3-negative and CXCR3-positive naive CD8 T cells. Notes on the study in general: Because surface CD5 did not distinguish the naive subsets, TCR strength was inferred from TRB CDR3 properties. For naive cells, CXCR3-negative and CXCR3-positive subsets had similar TRBV-TRBJ usage; for memory cells, usage differed.

CDR1 is SEHNR and CDR2 is FQNEAQ in the germline V gene (reference sequence). The CDR3 contains 13 residues. On this clonotype itself: Its antigen is currently unknown.

The TRB cDNA libraries were prepared by 5' RACE with UMI labels. TCRdb reworked the 5' RACE reads into one entry per CDR3 protein, no DNA. The table lists about 130,000 distinct CDR3 sequences. The sample comprised naive CXCR3- CD8+ T cells from blood. Stated subset: CD45RO-CCR7+CD27+CD95- naive CD8+ T cells lacking CXCR3 (TNR3-). This chain connects TRBV7-9 to TRBJ1-2; checking the TCRdb D call of TRBD1 is not possible without DNA. This receptor was obtained from a human donor in good health. Some clones in this sample may be carry-over from other donors' samples. The CDR3 region is CASSVGQAYGYTF.